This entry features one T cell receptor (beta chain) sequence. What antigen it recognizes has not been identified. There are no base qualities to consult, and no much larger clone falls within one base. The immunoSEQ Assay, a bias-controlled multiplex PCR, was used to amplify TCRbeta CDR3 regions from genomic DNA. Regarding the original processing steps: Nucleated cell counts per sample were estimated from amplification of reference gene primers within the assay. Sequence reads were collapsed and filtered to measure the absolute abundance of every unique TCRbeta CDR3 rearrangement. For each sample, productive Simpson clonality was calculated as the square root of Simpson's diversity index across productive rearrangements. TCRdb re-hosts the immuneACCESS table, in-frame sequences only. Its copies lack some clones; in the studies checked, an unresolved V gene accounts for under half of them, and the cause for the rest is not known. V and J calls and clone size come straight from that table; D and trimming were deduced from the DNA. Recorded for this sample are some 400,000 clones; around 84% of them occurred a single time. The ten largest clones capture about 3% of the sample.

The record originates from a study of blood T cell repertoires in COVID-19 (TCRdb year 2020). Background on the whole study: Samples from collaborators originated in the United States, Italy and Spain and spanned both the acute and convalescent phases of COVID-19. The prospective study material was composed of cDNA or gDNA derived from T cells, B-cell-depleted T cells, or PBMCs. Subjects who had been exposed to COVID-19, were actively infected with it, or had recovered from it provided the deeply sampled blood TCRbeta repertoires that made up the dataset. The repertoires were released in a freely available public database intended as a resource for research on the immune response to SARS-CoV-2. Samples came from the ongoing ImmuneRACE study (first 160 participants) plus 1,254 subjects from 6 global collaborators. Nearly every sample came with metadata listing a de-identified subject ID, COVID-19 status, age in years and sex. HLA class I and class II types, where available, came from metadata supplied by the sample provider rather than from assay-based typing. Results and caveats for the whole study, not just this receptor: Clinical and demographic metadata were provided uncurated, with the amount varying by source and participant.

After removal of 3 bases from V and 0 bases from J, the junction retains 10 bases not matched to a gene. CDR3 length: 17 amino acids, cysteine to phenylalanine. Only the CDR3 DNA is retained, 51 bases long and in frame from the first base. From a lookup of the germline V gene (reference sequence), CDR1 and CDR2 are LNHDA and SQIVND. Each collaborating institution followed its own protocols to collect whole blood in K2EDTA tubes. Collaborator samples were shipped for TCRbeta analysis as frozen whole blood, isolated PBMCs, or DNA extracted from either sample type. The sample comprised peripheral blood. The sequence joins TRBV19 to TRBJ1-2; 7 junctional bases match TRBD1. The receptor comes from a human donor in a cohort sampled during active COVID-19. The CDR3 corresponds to CASSMTAGTEANYGYTF. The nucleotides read TGTGCCAGTAGTATGACCGCCGGGACAGAAGCTAACTATGGCTACACCTTC. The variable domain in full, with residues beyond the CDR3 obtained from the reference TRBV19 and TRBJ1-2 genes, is DGGITQSPKYLFRKEGQNVTLSCEQNLNHDAMYWYRQDPGQGLRLIYYSQIVNDFQKGDIAEGYSVSREKKESFPLTVTSAQKNPTAFYLCASSMTAGTEANYGYTFGSGTRLTVV.